A single sample gave rise to the 26 T cell receptor beta chains below, sequenced in a study of blood T cell repertoires in COVID-19. The assay was immunoSEQ multiplex PCR, and TCRdb's table has in-frame clones only and misses some. The repertoire includes around 280,000 clones, nearly 90% of them detected once, and more than 9.5% sits in the top ten. The sample was peripheral blood. Receptor source: a woman in her 30s with COVID-19, enrolled during active disease.

The chain has TRBV5-1 and TRBJ2-7; D call uncertain. The CDR3 has 13 amino acids. Per germline, CDR1 SGHRS and CDR2 YFSETQ. The V end lost 0 bases, the J end lost 3 bases, and 7 bases lay between the germline ends. The DNA of the CDR3 is TGCGCCAGCAGCTTGGAAAACAGCTACGAGCAGTACTTC. Translating gives CASSLENSYEQYF.

CDR3 bases: TGTGCCAGCAGCGTCAGACTAGCGGGGGCGGGTGAGCAGTTCTTC. This gives the protein CASSVRLAGAGEQFF. The rearrangement uses TRBV9 and TRBJ2-1; TRBD2 matches 12 bases. Looked up from germline, CDR1 is SGDLS and CDR2 is YYNGEE. V trimming: 2 bases; J trimming: 9 bases; junction bases outside the gene matches: 6. The CDR3 contains 15 residues.

The chain links TRBV2 to TRBJ2-5; TRBD2 might be the D (5 bases). The CDR3 extends over 18 amino acids. CDR1 and CDR2 (germline): SNHLY, FYNNEI. V lost 4 bases, J lost 3 bases, and 24 bases lay in between. In DNA, the CDR3 is TGTGCCAGCAGTGTTAGATTTGTCCTCGAGTCGGAGGAAGAGACCCAGTACTTC. It yields the protein CASSVRFVLESEEETQYF. Supplemented by reference TRBV2 and TRBJ2-5, the full variable domain reads EPEVTQTPSHQVTQMGQEVILRCVPISNHLYFYWYRQILGQKVEFLVSFYNNEISEKSEIFDDQFSVERPDGSNFTLKIRSTKLEDSAMYFCASSVRFVLESEEETQYFGPGTRLLVL.

This chain connects TRBV5-1 to TRBJ1-4; 9 nucleotides line up with TRBD1. V shed 4 bases, J shed 6 bases, and the junction held 4 bases outside the gene matches. CDR1 is SGHRS, CDR2 YFSETQ, per germline. This CDR3 region has 14 residues. CDR3 coding DNA: TGCGCCAGCAGCCCGTACAGGGGGCATGAAAAACTGTTTTTT. It is translated as CASSPYRGHEKLFF.

The chain has TRBV6-5 and TRBJ2-7; a weak D match, TRBD2 (7 bases). The CDR3 spans 15 residues. Germline V gives CDR1 MNHEY, CDR2 SVGAGI. V gave up 2 bases and J gave up 6 bases, with 17 bases separating them. CDR3 nucleotide sequence: TGTGCCAGCAGTTACGTTGGGGGGGGCAAGTCCGAGCAGTACTTC. Its protein product is CASSYVGGGKSEQYF.

This chain connects TRBV21-1 to TRBJ2-5; the D segment call TRBD1 is taken from the table without a DNA check. TRBV21-1 is given as a pseudogene. This CDR3 comprises 17 residues. Here the CDR3 reads CASSKEIQNPRGETQYF. CDR3 coding DNA: TGTGCCAGCAGCAAAGAAATTCAGAACCCAAGGGGAGAGACCCAGTACTTC.

The chain recombines TRBV5-1 with TRBJ2-3, with D hard to call. This CDR3 has 13 amino acids. V was cut by 5 bases and J by 2 bases, with 9 bases left in between. Germline V gene sequence: CDR1 SGHRS, CDR2 YFSETQ. CDR3 residues: CASSAEFTDTQYF. The CDR3 DNA is TGCGCCAGCAGTGCGGAGTTCACAGATACGCAGTATTTT.

This sequence joins TRBV19 and TRBJ1-2; D may be TRBD1 (5 bases). Trimming removed 11 bases from V and 1 base from J, with 23 bases in between. The germline V gene encodes CDR1 LNHDA and CDR2 SQIVND (reference sequence). CDR3 length: 16 amino acids. The CDR3 region is CAAEGKIGEVNYGYTF. CDR3 DNA sequence: TGTGCCGCCGAAGGAAAAATAGGGGAAGTTAACTATGGCTACACCTTC.

The chain links TRBV27 to TRBJ2-5; 10 positions match TRBD2. The CDR3 is 14 residues long. CDR1 is MNHEY and CDR2 is SMNVEV in the germline V gene (reference sequence). V shed 6 bases, J shed 4 bases, and the junction held 5 bases outside the gene matches. The CDR3 DNA is TGTGCCAGCAGAAGCGGGGGGGCGATAGAGACCCAGTACTTC. Translating gives CASRSGGAIETQYF.

This clone was observed a single time. The chain couples TRBV6-5 to TRBJ1-1; 7 bases match TRBD1. This CDR3 has 13 amino acids. The ends lost 5 bases at V and 3 bases at J; junction bases unmatched: 3. The germline gives CDR1 MNHEY, CDR2 SVGAGI. DNA for the CDR3: TGTGCCAGCAGTAAGACAGGGTACACTGAAGCTTTCTTT. Translation: CASSKTGYTEAFF.

The chain uses TRBV25-1 and TRBJ1-2; D possibly corresponds to TRBD1 (6 bases). Trimming pared 3 bases from V and 3 bases from J, leaving 11 bases between. Per germline, CDR1 MGHDK and CDR2 SYGVNS. The CDR3 is 14 residues long. The CDR3 DNA follows: TGTGCCAGCAGTGATTCCGGGACATACTATGGCTACACCTTC. It is translated as CASSDSGTYYGYTF.

The chain combines TRBV5-6 with TRBJ2-2; TRBD2 matches 14 bases. V lost 4 bases to trimming and J lost 4 bases; unmatched junction nucleotides: 6. Germline lookup yields CDR1 SGHDT and CDR2 YYEEEE. The CDR3 totals 17 residues. The CDR3 DNA is TGTGCCAGCAGCCCGGGACTAGCGGGGGACTTCACCGGGGAGCTGTTTTTT. Amino acid sequence: CASSPGLAGDFTGELFF.

The chain uses TRBV4-2 and TRBJ2-1; 10 nucleotides match TRBD2. Germline loops: CDR1 LGHNA, CDR2 YNFKEQ. The CDR3 consists of 15 residues. V dropped 4 bases and J dropped 1; count of bases not matched to a gene: 1. Here the CDR3 reads CASSLSGGSYNEQFF. CDR3 coding DNA: TGTGCCAGCAGCCTTAGCGGGGGGTCCTACAATGAGCAGTTCTTC.

The chain recombines TRBV7-9 with TRBJ1-2; D unclear. From germline, CDR1 is SEHNR and CDR2 FQNEAQ (reference sequence). Between the trimmed V and J ends, which lost 1 base and 2 bases, there was a span of 17 bases. The CDR3 is 17 amino acids. This CDR3 reads CASSLEDLSDGNYGYTF. The CDR3 DNA follows: TGTGCCAGCAGCTTAGAAGATCTGTCCGACGGGAACTATGGCTACACCTTC.

This clone was counted a few times. The chain uses TRBV6-5 and TRBJ1-1; TRBD1 agrees at 9 bases. CDR1 is MNHEY and CDR2 is SVGAGI in the germline V gene. V lost 5 bases, J lost 8 bases, and 6 bases stayed unmatched. The CDR3 is 13 residues long. The CDR3 DNA reads as TGTGCCAGCAGTAAACAGGGGGCTGTGGAAGCTTTCTTT. Protein sequence: CASSKQGAVEAFF.

This sequence joins TRBV7-9 and TRBJ1-4; D gene uncertain. The CDR3 length is 16 residues. V was shortened by 5 bases and J by 0 bases, with 13 bases between the two germline ends. Germline CDR1 and CDR2: SEHNR and FQNEAQ (reference sequence). CDR3 residues: CASSPGIVPTNEKLFF. CDR3 DNA: TGTGCCAGCAGCCCGGGTATTGTTCCAACTAATGAAAAACTGTTTTTT.

This chain connects TRBV27 to TRBJ2-7, with 8 positions matching TRBD1. This CDR3 spans 15 amino acids. Germline V gene sequence: CDR1 MNHEY, CDR2 SMNVEV (reference sequence). J was trimmed by 6 bases and V by 6 bases; bases with no gene match: 13. CDR3 sequence reads: CASSQWTGSKGEQYF. The DNA of the CDR3 is TGTGCCAGCAGCCAATGGACAGGGTCGAAGGGCGAGCAGTACTTC.

The chain carries TRBV19 and TRBJ2-5; TRBD2 aligns across 12 bases. This CDR3 is built from 17 residues. Germline lookup yields CDR1 LNHDA and CDR2 SQIVND (reference sequence). With V trimmed by 2 bases and J by 0 bases, 4 bases remained unmatched. CDR3 protein: CASSITSGGLYQETQYF. For the CDR3, the DNA is TGTGCCAGTAGTATAACTAGCGGGGGGCTGTACCAAGAGACCCAGTACTTC.

This clone was seen just once. This sequence joins TRBV11-2 and TRBJ2-3, with 8 bases fitting TRBD2. The CDR3 spans 15 residues. CDR1 is SGHAT, CDR2 FQNNGV, per germline. The J segment lost 2 bases and the V segment lost 6 bases, leaving 7 bases of the junction unmatched. The CDR3 DNA reads as TGTGCCAGCAGTTCCTCCGGGGGGGCCACAGATACGCAGTATTTT. Translated, it gives CASSSSGGATDTQYF.

The chain couples TRBV11-2 to TRBJ2-3, with 8 positions matching TRBD2. Losses at the gene ends were 6 bases for V and 2 bases for J; bases not matched to a gene: 10. The CDR3 is 16 residues long. Germline V gene sequence: CDR1 SGHAT, CDR2 FQNNGV. The CDR3 reads CASRLLLAGFTDTQYF. CDR3 sequence (DNA): TGTGCCAGCAGGCTCCTTTTAGCGGGGTTCACAGATACGCAGTATTTT.

Only one count was recorded for this clone. The gene calls are TRBV2 and TRBJ2-2, with unresolved D. V was trimmed by 9 bases and J by 8 bases, leaving 16 bases between them. In germline, CDR1 is SNHLY, CDR2 FYNNEI. The CDR3 contains 13 residues. CDR3 DNA: TGTGCCAGAAGCATGGGCGCCGCGGGGGAGCTGTTTTTT. Encoded protein: CARSMGAAGELFF.

The genes are TRBV18 and TRBJ1-3; no clear D gene. The CDR3 loop spans 14 amino acids. Germline CDR1 and CDR2: KGHSH and LQKENI. The V and J ends lost 3 bases and 2 bases respectively, with 8 bases between them. The CDR3: CASSPGMTGNTIYF. CDR3 sequence (DNA): TGTGCCAGCTCACCGGGCATGACTGGAAACACCATATATTTT.

This rearrangement joins TRBV9 to TRBJ1-2; 8 bases match TRBD1. Per the germline V gene, CDR1 is SGDLS and CDR2 is YYNGEE. The CDR3 is 15 residues long. The junction had 9 bases not matched to a gene; V was cut back by 0 bases and J by 8 bases. The CDR3 sequence is CASSVDFGQGGGYTF. CDR3 nucleotides: TGTGCCAGCAGCGTAGATTTTGGACAGGGCGGGGGCTACACCTTC.

The CDR3 is CATSGVAGGSDTQYF. The CDR3 nucleotides read TGTGCCACCAGTGGCGTAGCGGGGGGGTCAGATACGCAGTATTTT. The chain joins TRBV24-1 to TRBJ2-3; 11 nucleotides match TRBD2. Trimming cost V 5 bases and J 4 bases; bases outside gene matches: 4. The CDR3 has 15 amino acids. From germline, CDR1 is KGHDR and CDR2 SFDVKD.

The chain uses TRBV18 and TRBJ2-1, with D tentatively TRBD1 (5 bases). The CDR3 is 16 residues long. Germline lookup yields CDR1 KGHSH and CDR2 LQKENI. V lost 3 bases, J lost 3 bases, and 15 bases lay in between. The CDR3 DNA sequence: TGTGCCAGCTCACCCCTTGAAGGGGCCCACTACAATGAGCAGTTCTTC. This codes for CASSPLEGAHYNEQFF.

This clone was counted a single time. This chain uses TRBV7-2 with TRBJ2-7, with TRBD2 identical over 8 bases. With 1 base clipped from V and 0 bases from J, the junction kept 2 bases outside the gene matches. CDR3 length equals 15 residues. The germline gives CDR1 SGHTA, CDR2 FQGNSA. CDR3 DNA sequence: TGTGCCAGCAGCTTAGGGGCGGGGGGCTCCTACGAGCAGTACTTC. Protein: CASSLGAGGSYEQYF.